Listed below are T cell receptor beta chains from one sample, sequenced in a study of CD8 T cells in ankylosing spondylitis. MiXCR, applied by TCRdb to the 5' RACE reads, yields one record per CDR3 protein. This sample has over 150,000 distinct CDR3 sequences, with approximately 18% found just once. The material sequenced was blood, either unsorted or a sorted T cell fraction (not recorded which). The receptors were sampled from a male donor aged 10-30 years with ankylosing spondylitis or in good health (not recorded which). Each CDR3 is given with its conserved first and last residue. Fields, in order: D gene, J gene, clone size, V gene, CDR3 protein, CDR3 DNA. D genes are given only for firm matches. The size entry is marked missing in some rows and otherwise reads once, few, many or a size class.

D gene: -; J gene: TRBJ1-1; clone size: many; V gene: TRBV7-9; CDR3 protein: CASSFWDGSKPEAFF; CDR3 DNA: TGTGCCAGCAGCTTCTGGGACGGAAGTAAGCCTGAAGCTTTCTTT
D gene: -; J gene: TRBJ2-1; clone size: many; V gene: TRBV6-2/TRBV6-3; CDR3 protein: CASSRYANEQFF; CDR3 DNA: TGTGCCAGCAGTCGGTACGCCAATGAGCAGTTCTTC
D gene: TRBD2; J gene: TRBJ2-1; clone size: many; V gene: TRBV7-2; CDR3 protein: CASSPTSGRVAEQFF; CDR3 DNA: TGTGCCAGCAGCCCCACTAGCGGGAGGGTGGCTGAGCAGTTCTTC
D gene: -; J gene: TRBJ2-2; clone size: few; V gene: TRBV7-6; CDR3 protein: CASSSGTANTGELFF; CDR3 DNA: TGTGCCAGCAGCTCCGGGACCGCGAACACCGGGGAGCTGTTTTTT
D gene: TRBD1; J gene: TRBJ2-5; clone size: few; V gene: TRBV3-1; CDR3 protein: CASSQMAGGISETQYF; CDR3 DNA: TGTGCCAGCAGCCAAATGGCAGGGGGCATTTCGGAGACCCAGTACTTC
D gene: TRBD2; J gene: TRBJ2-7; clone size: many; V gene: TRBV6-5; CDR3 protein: CASERGGGREQYF; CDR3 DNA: TGTGCCAGCGAACGCGGCGGGGGGAGGGAGCAGTACTTC
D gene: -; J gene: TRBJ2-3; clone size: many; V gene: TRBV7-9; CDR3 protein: CASSSTTGFADTQYF; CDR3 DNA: TGTGCCAGCAGCTCAACTACAGGGTTCGCAGATACGCAGTATTTT
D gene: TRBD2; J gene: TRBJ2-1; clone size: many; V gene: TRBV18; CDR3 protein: CASFIAGGTNEQFF; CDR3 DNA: TGTGCCAGCTTCATAGCGGGGGGCACTAATGAGCAGTTCTTC
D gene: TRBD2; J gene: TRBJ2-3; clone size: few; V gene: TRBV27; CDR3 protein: CASSFSLLAGAFDTQYF; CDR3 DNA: TGTGCCAGCAGTTTTTCGTTACTAGCGGGAGCGTTCGATACGCAGTATTTT
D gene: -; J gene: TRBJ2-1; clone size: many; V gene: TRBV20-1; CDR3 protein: CSATATVTNEQFF; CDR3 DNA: TGCAGTGCCACGGCGACAGTTACCAATGAGCAGTTCTTC
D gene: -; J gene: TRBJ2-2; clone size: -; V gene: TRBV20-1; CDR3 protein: CSARFGPQSTGELFF; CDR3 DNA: TGCAGTGCTAGATTTGGACCACAGAGCACCGGGGAGCTGTTTTTT
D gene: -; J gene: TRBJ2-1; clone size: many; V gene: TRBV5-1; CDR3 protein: CASSPSLGGNEQFF; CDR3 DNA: TGCGCCAGCAGCCCATCTCTGGGTGGCAATGAGCAGTTCTTC
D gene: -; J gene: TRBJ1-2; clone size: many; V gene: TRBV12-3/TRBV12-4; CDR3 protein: CASSLASLYGYTF; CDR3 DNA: TGTGCCAGCAGTTTAGCCAGTCTATATGGCTACACCTTC
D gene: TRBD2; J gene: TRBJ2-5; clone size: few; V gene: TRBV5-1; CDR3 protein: CASSISGRREETQYF; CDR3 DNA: TGCGCCAGCAGTATTAGCGGGAGGAGGGAAGAGACCCAGTACTTC
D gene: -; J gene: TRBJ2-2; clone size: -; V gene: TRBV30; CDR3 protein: CAVPLERNTGELFF; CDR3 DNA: TGTGCCGTCCCCCTCGAGCGGAACACCGGGGAGCTGTTTTTT
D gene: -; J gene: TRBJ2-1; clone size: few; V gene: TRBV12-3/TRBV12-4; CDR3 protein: CASTTDFLEQFF; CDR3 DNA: TGTGCCAGCACTACCGATTTCCTCGAGCAGTTCTTC
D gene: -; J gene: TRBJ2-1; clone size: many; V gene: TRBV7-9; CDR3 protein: CASSLGVGSNEQFF; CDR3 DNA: TGTGCCAGCAGCTTAGGGGTCGGGTCCAATGAGCAGTTCTTC
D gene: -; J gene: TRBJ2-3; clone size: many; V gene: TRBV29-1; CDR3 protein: CSVVGSPGSGDTQYF; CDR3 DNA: TGCAGCGTTGTTGGTAGCCCTGGTTCCGGAGATACGCAGTATTTT
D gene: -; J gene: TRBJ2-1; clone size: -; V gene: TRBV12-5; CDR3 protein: CASANEEHFVNEQFF; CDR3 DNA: TGTGCTAGTGCCAACGAGGAACACTTTGTGAATGAGCAGTTCTTC
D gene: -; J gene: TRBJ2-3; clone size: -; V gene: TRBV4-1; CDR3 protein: CASSQESADTQYF; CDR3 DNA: TGCGCCAGCAGCCAAGAGTCGGCAGATACGCAGTATTTT
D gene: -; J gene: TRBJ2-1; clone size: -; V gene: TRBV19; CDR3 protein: CARTCGTNSYNEQFF; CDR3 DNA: TGTGCCAGAACTTGTGGGACAAACTCCTACAATGAGCAGTTCTTC
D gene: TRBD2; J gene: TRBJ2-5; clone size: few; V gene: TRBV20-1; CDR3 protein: CSASPTSGRIGYF; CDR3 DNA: TGCAGTGCTAGCCCTACTAGCGGGAGAATAGGGTACTTC
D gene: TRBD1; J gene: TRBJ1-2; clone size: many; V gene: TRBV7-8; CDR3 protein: CASSPTGDFYGYTF; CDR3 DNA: TGTGCCAGCAGCCCGACAGGGGACTTCTATGGCTACACCTTC
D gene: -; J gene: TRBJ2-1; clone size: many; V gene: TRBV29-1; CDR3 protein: CSGTGTYNEQFF; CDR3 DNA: TGCAGCGGAACAGGGACCTACAATGAGCAGTTCTTC
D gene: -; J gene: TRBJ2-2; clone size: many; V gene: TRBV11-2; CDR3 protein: CASSEGSTGELFF; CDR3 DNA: TGTGCCAGCAGCGAAGGTTCCACCGGGGAGCTGTTTTTT
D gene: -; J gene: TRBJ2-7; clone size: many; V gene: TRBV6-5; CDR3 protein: CASSYSTGRLYEQYF; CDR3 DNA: TGTGCCAGCAGTTACTCGACGGGACGGCTCTACGAGCAGTACTTC
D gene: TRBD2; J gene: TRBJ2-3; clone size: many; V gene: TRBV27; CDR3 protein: CASRAGTSSTDTQYF; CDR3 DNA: TGTGCCAGCAGAGCCGGGACTAGTAGCACAGATACGCAGTATTTT
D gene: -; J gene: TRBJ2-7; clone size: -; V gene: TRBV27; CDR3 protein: CASSPTLLSSYEQYF; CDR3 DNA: TGTGCCAGCAGCCCTACTTTACTTAGCTCCTACGAGCAGTACTTC
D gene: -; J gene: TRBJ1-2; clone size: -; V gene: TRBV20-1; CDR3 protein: CSARGQALNYGYTF; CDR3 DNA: TGCAGTGCTAGAGGACAGGCCCTTAACTATGGCTACACCTTC
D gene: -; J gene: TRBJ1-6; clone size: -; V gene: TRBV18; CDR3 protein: CASSPSGQLNSPLHF; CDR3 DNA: TGTGCCAGCTCACCATCCGGACAGTTAAATTCACCCCTCCACTTT
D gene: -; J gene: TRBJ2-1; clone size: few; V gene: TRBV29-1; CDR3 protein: CSGWAYNEQFF; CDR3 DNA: TGCAGCGGGTGGGCGTACAATGAGCAGTTCTTC
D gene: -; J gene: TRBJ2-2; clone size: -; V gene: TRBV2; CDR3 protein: CASSPGQYTGELFF; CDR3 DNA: TGTGCCAGCAGTCCCGGACAGTACACCGGGGAGCTGTTTTTT
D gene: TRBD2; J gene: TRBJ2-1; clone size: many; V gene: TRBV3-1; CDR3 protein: CASSHQTSGRAYSYNEQFF; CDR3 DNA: TGTGCCAGCAGCCACCAAACTAGCGGGAGGGCCTATTCCTACAATGAGCAGTTCTTC
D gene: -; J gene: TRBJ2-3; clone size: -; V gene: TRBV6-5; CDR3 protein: CASSYSGTDTQYF; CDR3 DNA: TGTGCCAGCAGTTACTCGGGGACAGATACGCAGTATTTT
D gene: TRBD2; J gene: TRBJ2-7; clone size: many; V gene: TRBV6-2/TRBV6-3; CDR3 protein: CASSIGLAYEQYF; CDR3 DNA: TGTGCCAGCAGTATCGGACTAGCCTACGAGCAGTACTTC
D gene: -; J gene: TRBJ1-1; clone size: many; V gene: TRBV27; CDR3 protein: CASSSLPPDGNTEAFF; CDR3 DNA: TGTGCCAGCAGTTCTTTACCCCCCGACGGGAACACTGAAGCTTTCTTT
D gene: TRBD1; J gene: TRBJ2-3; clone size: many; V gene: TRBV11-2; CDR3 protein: CASSLEGGGDTQYF; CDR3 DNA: TGTGCCAGCAGCTTAGAAGGGGGCGGAGATACGCAGTATTTT
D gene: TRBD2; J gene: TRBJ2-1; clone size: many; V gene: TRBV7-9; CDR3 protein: CASSPSGSAYNEQFF; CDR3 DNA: TGTGCCAGCAGCCCTAGCGGGAGTGCCTACAATGAGCAGTTCTTC
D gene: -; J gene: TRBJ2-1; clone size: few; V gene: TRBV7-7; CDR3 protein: CASSLDKGSYNEQFF; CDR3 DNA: TGTGCCAGCAGCTTAGACAAGGGATCCTACAATGAGCAGTTCTTC
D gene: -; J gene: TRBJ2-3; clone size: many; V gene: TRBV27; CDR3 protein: CASSLGTAQLGDTQYF; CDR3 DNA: TGTGCCAGCAGTTTGGGTACAGCTCAGTTAGGGGATACGCAGTATTTT
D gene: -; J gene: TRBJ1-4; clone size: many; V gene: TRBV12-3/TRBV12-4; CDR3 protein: CASSFRWEKLFF; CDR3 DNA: TGTGCCAGCAGTTTTCGATGGGAAAAACTGTTTTTT
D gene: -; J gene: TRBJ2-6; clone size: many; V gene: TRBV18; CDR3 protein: CASSRDQRGSSGANVLTF; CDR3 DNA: TGTGCCAGCTCACGCGATCAACGGGGCTCCTCTGGGGCCAACGTCCTGACTTTC
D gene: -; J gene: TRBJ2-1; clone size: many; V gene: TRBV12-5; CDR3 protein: CASGRLNEQFF; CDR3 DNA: TGTGCTAGTGGTCGCTTAAATGAGCAGTTCTTC
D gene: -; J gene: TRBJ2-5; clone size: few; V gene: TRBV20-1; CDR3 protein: CSARGLEETQYF; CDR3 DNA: TGCAGTGCTAGGGGATTAGAAGAGACCCAGTACTTC
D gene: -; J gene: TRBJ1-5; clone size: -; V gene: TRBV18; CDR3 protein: CASSQPGGGDQPQHF; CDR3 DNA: TGTGCCAGCTCCCAGCCCGGGGGGGGTGATCAGCCCCAGCATTTT
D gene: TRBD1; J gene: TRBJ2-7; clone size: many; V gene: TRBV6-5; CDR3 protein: CASSYAGGAYEQYF; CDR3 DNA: TGTGCCAGCAGTTACGCAGGGGGCGCGTACGAGCAGTACTTC
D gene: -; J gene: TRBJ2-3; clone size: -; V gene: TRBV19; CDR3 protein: CASSVPGTDTQYF; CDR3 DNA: TGTGCCAGTAGTGTACCGGGCACAGATACGCAGTATTTT
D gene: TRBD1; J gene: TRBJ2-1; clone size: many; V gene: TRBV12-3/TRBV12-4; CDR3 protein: CASSLPLTGKRVKEFF; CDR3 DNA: TGTGCCAGCAGTCTACCCCTGACAGGGAAGAGGGTCAAGGAGTTCTTC
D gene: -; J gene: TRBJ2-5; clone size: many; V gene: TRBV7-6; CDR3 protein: CASSKDWQETQYF; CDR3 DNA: TGTGCCAGCAGCAAGGACTGGCAAGAGACCCAGTACTTC
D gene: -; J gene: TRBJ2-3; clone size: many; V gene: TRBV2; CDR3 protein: CASSYDRIKYF; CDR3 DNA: TGTGCCAGCAGTTACGACAGGATTAAGTATTTT
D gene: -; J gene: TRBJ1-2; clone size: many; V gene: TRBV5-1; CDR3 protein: CASSSPETAYGYTF; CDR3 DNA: TGCGCCAGCAGCTCCCCCGAGACAGCCTATGGCTACACCTTC
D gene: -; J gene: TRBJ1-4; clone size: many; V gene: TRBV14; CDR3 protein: CASSPTTFGGELFF; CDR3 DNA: TGTGCCAGCAGCCCCACTACGTTCGGGGGCGAGCTGTTTTTT
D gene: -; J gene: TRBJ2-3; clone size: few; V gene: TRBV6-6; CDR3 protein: CASSYSDRWRADTQYF; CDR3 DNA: TGTGCCAGCAGTTACAGTGACAGGTGGCGCGCAGATACGCAGTATTTT
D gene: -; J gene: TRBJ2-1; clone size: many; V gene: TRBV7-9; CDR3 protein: CASSSTDNSPYNEQFF; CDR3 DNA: TGTGCCAGCAGCTCAACGGACAACTCCCCCTACAATGAGCAGTTCTTC
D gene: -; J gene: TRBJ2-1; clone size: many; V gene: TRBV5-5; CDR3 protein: CASSLGQASNEQFF; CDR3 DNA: TGTGCCAGCAGCTTGGGACAGGCTAGCAATGAGCAGTTCTTC
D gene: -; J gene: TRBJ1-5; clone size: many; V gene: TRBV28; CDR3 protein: CASSTGLNQPQHF; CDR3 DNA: TGTGCCAGTAGCACGGGGTTAAATCAGCCCCAGCATTTT
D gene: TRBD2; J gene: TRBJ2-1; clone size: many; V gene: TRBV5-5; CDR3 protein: CASSLWGGSGNEQFF; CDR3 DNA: TGTGCCAGCAGCTTGTGGGGCGGGAGCGGCAATGAGCAGTTCTTC
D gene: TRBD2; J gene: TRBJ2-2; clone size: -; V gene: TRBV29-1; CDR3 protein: CSVSSSGRATGELFF; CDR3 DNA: TGCAGCGTTTCCTCTAGCGGGAGGGCAACCGGGGAGCTGTTTTTT
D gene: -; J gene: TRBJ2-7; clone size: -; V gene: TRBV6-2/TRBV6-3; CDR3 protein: CASSYGVGTTYEQYF; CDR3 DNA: TGTGCCAGCAGTTATGGAGTCGGGACGACTTACGAGCAGTACTTC
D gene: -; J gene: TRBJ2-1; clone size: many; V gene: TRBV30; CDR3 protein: CAWSPIGTTLSYNEQFF; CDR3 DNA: TGTGCCTGGAGTCCGATAGGGACAACACTCTCCTACAATGAGCAGTTCTTC